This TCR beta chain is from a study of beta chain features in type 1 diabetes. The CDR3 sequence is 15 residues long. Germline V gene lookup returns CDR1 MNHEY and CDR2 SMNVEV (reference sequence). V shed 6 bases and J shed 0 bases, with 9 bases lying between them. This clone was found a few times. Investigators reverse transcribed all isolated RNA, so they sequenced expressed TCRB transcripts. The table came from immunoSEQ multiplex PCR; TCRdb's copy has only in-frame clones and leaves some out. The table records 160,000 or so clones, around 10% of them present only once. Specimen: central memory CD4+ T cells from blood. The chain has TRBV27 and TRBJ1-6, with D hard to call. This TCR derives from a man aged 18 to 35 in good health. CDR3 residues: CASRRTSSYNSPLHF. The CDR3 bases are TGTGCCAGCAGGCGTACCAGCTCCTATAATTCACCCCTCCACTTT.